The clone carrying this TCR beta chain was seen a handful of times. The antigen is unknown. Using RNA transcripts as the source, TCR beta CDR3 regions were amplified. The study used the HTBI primer set for a first-round RT-PCR of the TCR CDR3. TCRdb processed the multiplex PCR reads anew with MiXCR; each CDR3 protein has one entry. In the table there are 500,000 to 600,000 distinct CDR3 sequences, approximately 20% of which are singletons. The source of the sample is a study of T cells in Graves' hyperthyroidism and ophthalmopathy. Germline V CDR1 and CDR2: KGHSY, FQNENV. The CDR3 has 15 amino acids. V was clipped by 3 bases and J by 7 bases, with 18 bases between them. Overall study findings and caveats: Most clonotypes that expanded in the thyroid above 0.001 also showed up in blood.

This receptor was taken from a man aged 40-49 years with Graves' ophthalmopathy. The genes are TRBV16 and TRBJ1-1, with D maybe TRBD1 (5 bases). The sequenced sample was blood. CDR3 nucleotides: TGTGCCAGCAGCCACACTCAATACAGGAGAGATGAAGCTTTCTTT. It specifies CASSHTQYRRDEAFF.